This TCR beta chain was recorded in a study of cytomegalovirus exposure and HLA in healthy donors. About the research overall: From about 180 million T cells, an earlier analysis saw roughly 100 million unique TCR beta sequences. Study-wide points: A later analysis revealed that TCR association rates differed between HLA loci, peaking at DRB1 and bottoming out at HLA-C.

Deletions cut 4 bases from V and 8 bases from J, with 14 bases between. CDR3 length: 14 residues. CDR1 and CDR2 (germline): MDHEN, SYDVKM. Worth noting for this clone: Its cognate antigen is unknown.

A multiplex PCR was run with 60 Vbeta primers and 13 Jbeta primers. Some clones are missing from TCRdb's copy, which holds only in-frame ones; the method was immunoSEQ multiplex PCR. The table lists 130,000 or so clones. Sequencing was carried out using PBMCs. The V gene is TRBV28, the J gene TRBJ1-4, with a tentative D call TRBD1 (5 bases). The clonotype was recovered from a woman in her sixties in good health and CMV-seronegative. The CDR3: CASSSKGLVEKLFF. CDR3 nucleotides: TGTGCCAGCAGTTCTAAGGGGCTCGTCGAAAAACTGTTTTTT. Together with reference TRBV28 and TRBJ1-4, the CDR3 gives the full variable domain: DVKVTQSSRYLVKRTGEKVFLECVQDMDHENMFWYRQDPGLGLRLIYFSYDVKMKEKGDIPEGYSVSREKKERFSLILESASTNQTSMYLCASSSKGLVEKLFFGSGTQLSVL.